A selection of T cell receptor beta chains follows, all from one sample in a study of identical twins. TCRdb processed the 5' RACE reads anew with MiXCR; each CDR3 protein has one entry. The table shows about 520,000 distinct CDR3 sequences, with roughly a fifth occurring only once. This sample also belongs to another study, concerning T cells expressing NK-cell markers.

The sample comprised CD4+ T cells sorted from blood. The origin of the receptors is a woman aged 18-29 years in good health. CDR3s include the opening cysteine and the closing phenylalanine or tryptophan. D genes are given only for firm matches. Clone size is stated in some rows and not others, as once, few, many or a class when expanded.

d_call | clone_size | j_call | v_call | cdr3_nt | cdr3_aa
- | few | TRBJ1-3 | TRBV6-5 | TGTGCCAGCAGTTACCGGGGGTTTGGAAACACCATATATTTT | CASSYRGFGNTIYF
- | few | TRBJ2-3 | TRBV20-1 | TGCAGTGCTATGAGTGGGGGCCCAGACACAGATACGCAGTATTTT | CSAMSGGPDTDTQYF
- | - | TRBJ1-2 | TRBV14 | TGTGCCAGCAGCCAAGGCAGCTGGGGCTACACCTTC | CASSQGSWGYTF
TRBD2 | - | TRBJ2-1 | TRBV6-2/TRBV6-3 | TGTGCCAGCCTCCCAAATAGGTCTAGCGGGAAGTTCTTC | CASLPNRSSGKFF
- | - | TRBJ2-1 | TRBV12-3/TRBV12-4 | TGTGCCAGCAGTTTTTGGGGACACACCCGTAATGAGCAGTTCTTC | CASSFWGHTRNEQFF
- | - | TRBJ2-1 | TRBV19 | TGTGCCAGTAGTATAACACCTCGAACTTACAATGAGCAGTTCTTC | CASSITPRTYNEQFF
- | - | TRBJ2-7 | TRBV20-1 | TGCAGTGCTTACCGGGGACGGGGGACCTACGAGCAGTACTTC | CSAYRGRGTYEQYF
TRBD2 | few | TRBJ2-4 | TRBV5-1 | TGCGCCAGCAGCCCTTGGATAGCGGGAGCCAAAAACATTCAGTACTTC | CASSPWIAGAKNIQYF
- | few | TRBJ2-1 | TRBV27 | TGTGCCAGCAGTATAATTTCCCCACTCGACAATGAGCAGTTCTTC | CASSIISPLDNEQFF
- | few | TRBJ1-5 | TRBV6-1 | TGTGCCAGCAGTGGGGCGGGGGGGATTAGCAATCAGCCCCAGCATTTT | CASSGAGGISNQPQHF
- | - | TRBJ1-1 | TRBV7-2 | TGTGCCAGCAGCTTAGGGGACGGAACTGAAGCTTTCTTT | CASSLGDGTEAFF
- | many | TRBJ1-1 | TRBV6-1 | TGTGCCAGCAGTGAAAACGGACGGCACAAATTT | CASSENGRHKF
- | - | TRBJ2-7 | TRBV13 | TGTGCCAGCAGCTTATCCGCGATCTCCTACGAGCAGTACTTC | CASSLSAISYEQYF
- | few | TRBJ1-2 | TRBV7-2 | TGTGCCAGCAGCCTACGACAGGCGCCTAACTATGGCTACACCTTC | CASSLRQAPNYGYTF
TRBD1 | few | TRBJ2-4 | TRBV12-3/TRBV12-4 | TGTGCCAGCAGTCGGACAGGGGAGGGGGGAAACATTCAGTACTTC | CASSRTGEGGNIQYF
- | - | TRBJ2-3 | TRBV30 | TGTGCCTGGAGTGTCCTACAGGGGAGGGGGACAGATACGCAGTATTTT | CAWSVLQGRGTDTQYF
- | few | TRBJ2-7 | TRBV10-3 | TGTGCCATCAGCCCTAGCGACGAGCAGTACTTC | CAISPSDEQYF
- | - | TRBJ1-1 | TRBV20-1 | TGCAGTGCCCTCCCTTTTAGGGCGAGGACTGAAGCTTTCTTT | CSALPFRARTEAFF
TRBD2 | - | TRBJ2-7 | TRBV5-1 | TGCGCCAGCAGCTTGACTAGCGGGAGGGTAGCCTACAAATACGAGCAGTACTTC | CASSLTSGRVAYKYEQYF
- | many | TRBJ1-2 | TRBV5-1 | TGCGCCAGCAGCGGAACGGACAGCCTCAACTATGGCTACACCTTC | CASSGTDSLNYGYTF
- | - | TRBJ2-7 | TRBV4-3 | TGCGCCAGCAGCCAATTCCCGCCGAGCGCAATAAGCTCCTACGAGCAGTACTTC | CASSQFPPSAISSYEQYF
- | - | TRBJ1-4 | TRBV11-2 | TGTGCCAGCACCCTCGACAGGATTAATGAAAAACTGTTTTTT | CASTLDRINEKLFF
- | - | TRBJ2-5 | TRBV7-9 | TGTGCCAGCATCGAACCCCAAGGTTTCCCGTACTTC | CASIEPQGFPYF
- | few | TRBJ1-5 | TRBV2 | TGTGCCAGCAGCTGGGATGACAATCAGCCCCAGCATTTT | CASSWDDNQPQHF
TRBD2 | - | TRBJ2-7 | TRBV6-2/TRBV6-3 | TGTGCCAGCAGATTTCGTCTTAGCGGGAACTCCTACGAGCAGTACTTC | CASRFRLSGNSYEQYF
TRBD1 | - | TRBJ1-6 | TRBV20-1 | TGCAGTGCTAGCTCCGGTGGACAGGGGAACTCACCCCTCCACTTT | CSASSGGQGNSPLHF
- | - | TRBJ1-5 | TRBV20-1 | TGCAGTGCTAGAGCCCGCCAGCCCCAGCATTTT | CSARARQPQHF
- | few | TRBJ2-3 | TRBV24-1 | TGTGCCACCGGGCCCCCCGGAACAGATACGCAGTATTTT | CATGPPGTDTQYF
TRBD2 | few | TRBJ2-2 | TRBV10-1 | TGCGCCAGCCAAGGAACTAGCGGGGGGCCCGGGGAGCTGTTTTTT | CASQGTSGGPGELFF
TRBD1 | - | TRBJ1-4 | TRBV6-1 | TGTGCCAGCAGTACCGGGACAGGGGGTGGGGAACTGTTTTTT | CASSTGTGGGELFF
- | - | TRBJ2-2 | TRBV7-9 | TGTGCCAGCAGCCCCCGGAAAGGGTACGCGAACACCGGGGAGCTGTTTTTT | CASSPRKGYANTGELFF
- | few | TRBJ2-7 | TRBV7-9 | TGTGCCAGCAGCCCTCCTACCTCGACGTTGGGAATACCGTACTTC | CASSPPTSTLGIPYF
- | few | TRBJ1-1 | TRBV29-1 | TGCAGCGTTATACCCCGGACTGCGAACACTGAAGCTTTCTTT | CSVIPRTANTEAFF
- | - | TRBJ2-4 | TRBV7-2 | TGTGCCAGCAGCTTAGTTGGGTCTGGGACCCAAAACATTCAGTACTTC | CASSLVGSGTQNIQYF
TRBD1 | - | TRBJ1-1 | TRBV12-3/TRBV12-4 | TGTGCCAGCAGTGAAGGGACAGGGCGAAACACTGAAGCTTTCTTT | CASSEGTGRNTEAFF
- | - | TRBJ2-2 | TRBV20-1 | TGCAGTGCTAGAAATTTCGCCGGGGAGCTGTTTTTT | CSARNFAGELFF
TRBD1 | - | TRBJ1-2 | TRBV20-1 | TGCAGTGCTAGTGAGACAGGGACGGGCGGCTACACCTTC | CSASETGTGGYTF
- | few | TRBJ2-7 | TRBV6-2/TRBV6-3 | TGTGCCAGCAGCCAGCCGGGACGGGACGAGCAGTACTTC | CASSQPGRDEQYF
- | few | TRBJ2-3 | TRBV3-1 | TGTGCCAGCAGCCAAGGGAGATTCCCCACAGATACGCAGTATTTT | CASSQGRFPTDTQYF
TRBD1 | - | TRBJ2-7 | TRBV4-3 | TGCGCCAGCAGCCAGGACAGGGCGGTCTCCTACGAGCAGTACTTC | CASSQDRAVSYEQYF
TRBD2 | few | TRBJ2-2 | TRBV20-1 | TGCAGTGAGCGGGAGAGGGTCGGGGAGCTGTTTTTT | CSERERVGELFF
TRBD1 | - | TRBJ2-5 | TRBV12-3/TRBV12-4 | TGTGCCAGCAGTCCACCGGGACAGAGAAACCAAGAGACCCAGTACTTC | CASSPPGQRNQETQYF
- | many | TRBJ2-3 | TRBV7-6 | TGTGCCAGCAGCCATGTTGCCGCAGATACGCAGTATTTT | CASSHVAADTQYF
- | - | TRBJ1-1 | TRBV20-1 | TGCAGTGCTAGACGCACCCCCGGACAGTCGAACACTGAAGCTTTCTTT | CSARRTPGQSNTEAFF
TRBD2 | - | TRBJ2-5 | TRBV5-1 | TGCGCCAGCAGCTCCCGGACTAGCGGGAGATTGCGGGAGACCCAGTACTTC | CASSSRTSGRLRETQYF
- | few | TRBJ2-1 | TRBV6-1 | TGTGCCAGCCATTCTCGGACAGCACAGAATGAGCAGTTCTTC | CASHSRTAQNEQFF
- | - | TRBJ2-2 | TRBV5-5 | TGTGCCAGCAGCCCTGGGGCTCCCGCGAACACCGGGGAGCTGTTTTTT | CASSPGAPANTGELFF
- | few | TRBJ2-7 | TRBV5-1 | TGCGCCAGCAGCTTGGACCCTCACTACGAGCAGTACTTC | CASSLDPHYEQYF
TRBD2 | - | TRBJ2-2 | TRBV6-1 | TGTGCCAGCAGCCAAGCGGGAGGGATAGCCGGGGAGCTGTTTTTT | CASSQAGGIAGELFF
- | - | TRBJ2-1 | TRBV7-2 | TGTGCCAGCAGCTTAAGGACTACCAACAATGAGCAGTTCTTC | CASSLRTTNNEQFF
TRBD1 | - | TRBJ2-1 | TRBV12-3/TRBV12-4 | TGTGCCAGCAGTGACCCCGGCAGGGGGAAGGATGAGCAGTTCTTC | CASSDPGRGKDEQFF
- | - | TRBJ2-2 | TRBV6-2/TRBV6-3 | TGTGCCAGCAGCAAGTTACAGACTTTACTAGGGATCACCGGGGAGCTGTTTTTT | CASSKLQTLLGITGELFF
TRBD2 | few | TRBJ2-7 | TRBV9 | TGTGCCAGCAGCGTAGGTGGGACTATCTTCTACGAGCAGTACTTC | CASSVGGTIFYEQYF
- | few | TRBJ1-5 | TRBV5-6 | TGTGCCAGCAGCTTGGAGGGTCAGGGGAGACAGCCCCAGCATTTT | CASSLEGQGRQPQHF
- | - | TRBJ2-5 | TRBV12-3/TRBV12-4 | TGTGCCATCAGTTTAGCGCAAGCGTTCAGGGGAGGAGTAGAGACCCAGTACTTC | CAISLAQAFRGGVETQYF
- | few | TRBJ2-7 | TRBV5-1 | TGCGCCAGCAGCTTGCTCGGCAGGGGCACCTACGAGCAGTACTTC | CASSLLGRGTYEQYF
- | - | TRBJ2-1 | TRBV7-9 | TGTGCCAGCAGCTTAGCGGGGGGGCCAGGGCAGTTCTTC | CASSLAGGPGQFF
- | - | TRBJ1-2 | TRBV4-2 | TGTGCCAGCAGCCAAGTCTCCGGGGAGTATGGCTACACCTTC | CASSQVSGEYGYTF
- | many | TRBJ1-6 | TRBV7-2 | TGTGCCAGCAGCTTAGATCGACAGAGCAATTCACCCCTCCACTTT | CASSLDRQSNSPLHF